Reported below is one T cell receptor (beta chain). Its specificity is unknown. In TCRdb, the reads were re-called with MiXCR into one record per CDR3 protein. The table includes roughly 500,000 distinct CDR3 sequences, roughly a third detected once. Germline CDR1 MGHRA, CDR2 YSYEKL. The CDR3 loop spans 18 amino acids. V gave up 1 base and J gave up 4 bases; unmatched junction bases: 14. The sample originates from a study of T cell repertoires in cytomegalovirus infection. The clonotype was recovered from a human donor in good health (CMV status not recorded). Some clones in this sample may be carry-over from other donors' samples. The genes are TRBV4-1 and TRBJ2-5; the match to TRBD2 covers 8 bases. The input for sequencing was cultured PBMCs, taken from culture after CMV antigen stimulation. The CDR3 reads CASSQGLPLAGGGETQYF. DNA of the CDR3: TGCGCCAGCAGCCAAGGTCTCCCACTCGCGGGAGGAGGAGAGACCCAGTACTTC.